This T cell receptor (beta chain) was documented in a study of cytomegalovirus exposure and HLA in healthy donors. For the study at large: HLA-typed donors contributed about 85 million unique TCRs, which were held in an early data release. Genotyping showed around four fifths of 350 to 400 donors falling in the Caucasian-associated ancestry cluster. General study findings and limits: The listing of about 150 TCR beta chains classed them as cytomegalovirus-associated.

The PCR had 60 Vbeta and 13 Jbeta primers. Here immunoSEQ multiplex PCR was the method, and the copy in TCRdb shows in-frame clones only, minus some. The sample carries fewer than 130,000 clones, around 80% recorded once. J gave up 2 bases and V 6 bases, and 5 bases lay outside the gene matches. Germline CDR1 reads SGHAT; CDR2 reads FQNNGV. This CDR3 contains 14 residues. As for this clone: No antigen is known for it.

Healthy bone marrow donors made up the donor group. This chain links TRBV11-2 with TRBJ2-3; 7 positions match TRBD2. The sequenced sample was PBMCs. The source is a woman in her thirties or forties in good health and CMV-seronegative. This chain's CDR3 is CASRGGWNTDTQYF. The DNA for the CDR3 is TGTGCCAGCAGGGGAGGGTGGAACACAGATACGCAGTATTTT.